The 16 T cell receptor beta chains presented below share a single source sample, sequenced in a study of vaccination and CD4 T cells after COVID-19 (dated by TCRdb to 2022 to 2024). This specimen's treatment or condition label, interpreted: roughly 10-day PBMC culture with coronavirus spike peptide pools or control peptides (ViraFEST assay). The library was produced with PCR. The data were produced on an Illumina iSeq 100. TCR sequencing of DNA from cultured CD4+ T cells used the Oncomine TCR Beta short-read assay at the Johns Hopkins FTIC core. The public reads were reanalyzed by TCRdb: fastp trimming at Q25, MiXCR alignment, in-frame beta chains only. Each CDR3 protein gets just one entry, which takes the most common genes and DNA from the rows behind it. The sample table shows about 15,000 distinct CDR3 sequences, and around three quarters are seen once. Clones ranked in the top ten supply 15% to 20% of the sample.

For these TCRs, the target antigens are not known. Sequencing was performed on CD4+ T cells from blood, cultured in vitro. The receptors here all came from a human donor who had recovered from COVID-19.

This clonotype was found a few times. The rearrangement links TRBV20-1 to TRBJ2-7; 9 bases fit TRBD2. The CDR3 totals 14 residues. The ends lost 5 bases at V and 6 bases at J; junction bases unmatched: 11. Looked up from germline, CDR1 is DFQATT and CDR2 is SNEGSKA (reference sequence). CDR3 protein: CSAPGPGLAVEQYF. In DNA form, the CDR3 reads TGCAGTGCTCCAGGTCCGGGACTAGCCGTCGAGCAGTACTTC.

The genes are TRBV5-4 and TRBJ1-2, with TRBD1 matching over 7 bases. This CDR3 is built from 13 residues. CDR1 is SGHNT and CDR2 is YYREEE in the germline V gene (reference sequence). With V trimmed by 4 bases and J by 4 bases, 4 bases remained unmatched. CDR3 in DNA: TGTGCCAGCAGCACGACAGGGACCTATGGCTACACCTTC. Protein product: CASSTTGTYGYTF.

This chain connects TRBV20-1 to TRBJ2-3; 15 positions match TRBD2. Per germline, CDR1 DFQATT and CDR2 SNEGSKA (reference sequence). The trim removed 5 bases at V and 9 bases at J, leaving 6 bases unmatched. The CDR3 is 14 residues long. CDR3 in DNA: TGCAGTGCTTGGACTAGCGGGAGGGTTAACACGCAGTATTTT. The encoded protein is CSAWTSGRVNTQYF.

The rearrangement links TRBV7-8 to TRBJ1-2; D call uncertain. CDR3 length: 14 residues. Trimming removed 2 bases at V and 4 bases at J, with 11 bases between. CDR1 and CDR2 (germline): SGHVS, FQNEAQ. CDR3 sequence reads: CASSLLLGPYGYTF. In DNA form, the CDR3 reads TGTGCCAGCAGCTTATTACTGGGCCCCTATGGCTACACCTTC.

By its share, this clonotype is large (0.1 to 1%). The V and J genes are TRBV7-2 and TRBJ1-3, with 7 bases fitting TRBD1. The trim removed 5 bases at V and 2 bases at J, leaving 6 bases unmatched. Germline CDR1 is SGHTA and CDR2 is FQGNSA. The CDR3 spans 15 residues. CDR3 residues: CASSPYGTAGNTIYF. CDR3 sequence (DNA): TGTGCCAGCAGCCCCTACGGGACAGCTGGAAACACCATATATTTT.

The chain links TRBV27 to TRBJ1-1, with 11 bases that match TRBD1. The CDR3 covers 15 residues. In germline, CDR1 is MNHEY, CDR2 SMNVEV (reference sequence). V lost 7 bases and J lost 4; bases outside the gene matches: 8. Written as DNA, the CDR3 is TGTGCCAGCACTTTTATGGGACAGGGGGGCACTGAAGCTTTCTTT. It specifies CASTFMGQGGTEAFF.

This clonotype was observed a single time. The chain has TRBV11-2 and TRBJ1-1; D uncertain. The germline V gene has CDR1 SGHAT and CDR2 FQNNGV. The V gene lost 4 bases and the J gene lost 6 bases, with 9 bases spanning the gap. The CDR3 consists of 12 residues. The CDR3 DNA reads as TGTGCCAGCAGCTCAAACCGGGCTGAAGCTTTCTTT. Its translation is CASSSNRAEAFF.

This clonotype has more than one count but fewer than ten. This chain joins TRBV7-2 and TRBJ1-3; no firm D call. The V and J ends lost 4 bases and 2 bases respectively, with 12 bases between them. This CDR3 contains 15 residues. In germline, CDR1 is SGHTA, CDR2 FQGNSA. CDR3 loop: CASSSYLEAGNTIYF. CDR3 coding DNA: TGTGCCAGCAGCTCATACTTGGAGGCTGGAAACACCATATATTTT.

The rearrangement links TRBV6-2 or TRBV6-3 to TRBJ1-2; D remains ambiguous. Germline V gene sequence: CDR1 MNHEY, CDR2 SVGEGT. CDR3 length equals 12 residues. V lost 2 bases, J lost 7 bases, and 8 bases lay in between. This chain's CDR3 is CASSYPESGYTF. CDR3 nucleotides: TGTGCCAGCAGTTACCCCGAGTCTGGCTACACCTTC.

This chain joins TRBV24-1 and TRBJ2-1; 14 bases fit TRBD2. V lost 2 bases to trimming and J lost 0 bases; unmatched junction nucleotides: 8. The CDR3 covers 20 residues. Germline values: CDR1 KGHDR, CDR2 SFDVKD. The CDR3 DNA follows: TGTGCCACCAGTGATTCAGGACTAGCGGGAGGACCCAGCTCCTACAATGAGCAGTTCTTC. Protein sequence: CATSDSGLAGGPSSYNEQFF.

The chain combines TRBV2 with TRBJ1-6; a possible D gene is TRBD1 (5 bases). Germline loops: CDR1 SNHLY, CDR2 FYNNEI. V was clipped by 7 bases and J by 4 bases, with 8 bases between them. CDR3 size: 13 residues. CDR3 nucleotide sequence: TGTGCCAGCACCAGGGCTTATAATTCACCCCTCCACTTT. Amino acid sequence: CASTRAYNSPLHF. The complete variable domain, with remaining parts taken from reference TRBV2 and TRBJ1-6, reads EPEVTQTPSHQVTQMGQEVILRCVPISNHLYFYWYRQILGQKVEFLVSFYNNEISEKSEIFDDQFSVERPDGSNFTLKIRSTKLEDSAMYFCASTRAYNSPLHFGNGTRLTVT.

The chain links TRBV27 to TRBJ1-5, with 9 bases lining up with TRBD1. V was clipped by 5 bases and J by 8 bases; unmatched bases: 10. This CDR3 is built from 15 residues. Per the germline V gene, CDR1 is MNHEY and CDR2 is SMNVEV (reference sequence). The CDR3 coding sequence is TGTGCCAGCAGTCTCTGGACAGGGGAGAAAGAGCCCCAGCATTTT. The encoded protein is CASSLWTGEKEPQHF.

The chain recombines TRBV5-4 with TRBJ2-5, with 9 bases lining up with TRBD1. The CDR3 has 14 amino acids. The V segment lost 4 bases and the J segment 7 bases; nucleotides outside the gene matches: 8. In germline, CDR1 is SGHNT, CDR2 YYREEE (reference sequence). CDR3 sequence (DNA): TGTGCCAGCAGCACGGGACAGGGATATGGGACCCAGTACTTC. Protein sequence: CASSTGQGYGTQYF. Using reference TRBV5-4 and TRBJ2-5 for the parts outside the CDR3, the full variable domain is ETGVTQSPTHLIKTRGQQVTLRCSSQSGHNTVSWYQQALGQGPQFIFQYYREEENGRGNFPPRFSGLQFPNYSSELNVNALELDDSALYLCASSTGQGYGTQYFGPGTRLLVL.

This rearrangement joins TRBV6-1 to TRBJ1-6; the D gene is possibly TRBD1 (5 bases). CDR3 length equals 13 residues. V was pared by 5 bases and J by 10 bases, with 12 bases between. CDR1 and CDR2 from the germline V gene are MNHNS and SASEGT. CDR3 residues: CASSNDRRSPLHF. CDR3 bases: TGTGCCAGCAGTAATGACAGAAGGTCACCCCTCCACTTT.

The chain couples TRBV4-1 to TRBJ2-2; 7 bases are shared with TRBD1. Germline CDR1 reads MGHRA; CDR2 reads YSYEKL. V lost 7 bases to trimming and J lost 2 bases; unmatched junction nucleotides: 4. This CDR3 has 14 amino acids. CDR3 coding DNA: TGCGCCAGCACCCGACAGGGTAACACCGGGGAGCTGTTTTTT. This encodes CASTRQGNTGELFF.

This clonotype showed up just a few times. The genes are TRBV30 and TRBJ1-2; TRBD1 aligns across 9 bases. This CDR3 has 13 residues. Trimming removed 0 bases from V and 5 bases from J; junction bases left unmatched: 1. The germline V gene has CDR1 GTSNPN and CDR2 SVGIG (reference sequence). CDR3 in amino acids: CAWSVTGGYGYTF. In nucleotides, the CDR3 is TGTGCCTGGAGTGTGACAGGGGGGTATGGCTACACCTTC.